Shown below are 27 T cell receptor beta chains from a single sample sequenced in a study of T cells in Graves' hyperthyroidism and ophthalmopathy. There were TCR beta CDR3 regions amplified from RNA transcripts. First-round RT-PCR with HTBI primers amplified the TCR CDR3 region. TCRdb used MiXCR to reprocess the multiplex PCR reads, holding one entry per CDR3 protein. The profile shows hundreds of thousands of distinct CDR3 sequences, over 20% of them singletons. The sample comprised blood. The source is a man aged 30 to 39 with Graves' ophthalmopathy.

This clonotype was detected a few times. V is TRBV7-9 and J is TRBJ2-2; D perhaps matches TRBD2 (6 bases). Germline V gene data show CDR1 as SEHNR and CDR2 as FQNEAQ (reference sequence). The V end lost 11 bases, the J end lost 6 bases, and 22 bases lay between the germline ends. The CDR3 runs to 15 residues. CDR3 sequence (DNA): TGTGCCGCACCGAACGTGAGGGAGGCGGCCGGGGAGCTGTTTTTT. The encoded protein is CAAPNVREAAGELFF. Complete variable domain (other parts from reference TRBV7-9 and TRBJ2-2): DTGVSQNPRHKITKRGQNVTFRCDPISEHNRLYWYRQTLGQGPEFLTYFQNEAQLEKSRLLSDRFSAERPKGSFSTLEIQRTEQGDSAMYLCAAPNVREAAGELFFGEGSRLTVL.

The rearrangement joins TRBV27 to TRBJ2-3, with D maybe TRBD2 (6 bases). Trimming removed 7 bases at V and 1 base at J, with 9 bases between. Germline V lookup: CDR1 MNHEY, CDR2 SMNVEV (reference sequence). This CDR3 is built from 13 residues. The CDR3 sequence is CASTAGRTDTQYF. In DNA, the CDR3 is TGTGCCAGCACGGCGGGACGCACAGATACGCAGTATTTT.

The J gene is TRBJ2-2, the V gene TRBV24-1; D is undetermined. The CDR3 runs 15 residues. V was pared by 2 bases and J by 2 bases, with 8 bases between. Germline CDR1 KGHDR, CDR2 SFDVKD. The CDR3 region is CATSDWVDNTGELFF. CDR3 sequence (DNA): TGTGCCACCAGTGATTGGGTGGATAACACCGGGGAGCTGTTTTTT.

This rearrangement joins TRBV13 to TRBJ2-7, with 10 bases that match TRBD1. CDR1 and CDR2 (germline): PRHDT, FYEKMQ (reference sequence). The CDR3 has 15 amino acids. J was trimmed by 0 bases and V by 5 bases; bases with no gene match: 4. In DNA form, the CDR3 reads TGTGCCAGCAGCGCCCGACAGGGGGCCTCCTACGAGCAGTACTTC. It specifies CASSARQGASYEQYF.

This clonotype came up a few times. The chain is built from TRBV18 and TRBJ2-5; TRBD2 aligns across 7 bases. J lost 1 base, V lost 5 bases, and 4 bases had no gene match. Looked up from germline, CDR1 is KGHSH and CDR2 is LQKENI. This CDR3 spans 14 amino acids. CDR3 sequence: CASSNRLAQETQYF. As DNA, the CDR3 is TGTGCCAGCTCAAACCGACTAGCCCAAGAGACCCAGTACTTC. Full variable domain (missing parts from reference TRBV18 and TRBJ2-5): NAGVMQNPRHLVRRRGQEARLRCSPMKGHSHVYWYRQLPEEGLKFMVYLQKENIIDESGMPKERFSAEFPKEGPSILRIQQVVRGDSAAYFCASSNRLAQETQYFGPGTRLLVL.

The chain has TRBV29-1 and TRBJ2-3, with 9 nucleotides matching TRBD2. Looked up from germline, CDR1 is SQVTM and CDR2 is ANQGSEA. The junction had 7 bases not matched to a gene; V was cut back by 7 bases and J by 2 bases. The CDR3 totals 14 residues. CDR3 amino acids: CSAAGGRATDTQYF. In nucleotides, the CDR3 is TGCAGCGCCGCTGGCGGGAGGGCCACAGATACGCAGTATTTT.

The CDR3 DNA reads as TGTGCCAGCAGGAGGGACAGGGCGGGTAACTATGGCTACACCTTC. This translates into CASRRDRAGNYGYTF. This chain joins TRBV2 and TRBJ1-2; 9 nucleotides align to TRBD1. The CDR3 runs 15 residues. The germline gives CDR1 SNHLY, CDR2 FYNNEI. With 6 bases clipped from V and 1 base from J, the junction kept 6 bases outside the gene matches.

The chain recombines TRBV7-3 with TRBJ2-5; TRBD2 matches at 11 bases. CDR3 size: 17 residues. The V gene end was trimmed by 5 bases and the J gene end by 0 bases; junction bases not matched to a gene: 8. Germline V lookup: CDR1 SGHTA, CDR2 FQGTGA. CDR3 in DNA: TGTGCCAGCAGCCATGCAAGACTAGCGGGGTACCAAGAGACCCAGTACTTC. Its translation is CASSHARLAGYQETQYF. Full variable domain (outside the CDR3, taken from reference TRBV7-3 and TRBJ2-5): GAGVSQTPSNKVTEKGKYVELRCDPISGHTALYWYRQSLGQGPEFLIYFQGTGAADDSGLPNDRFFAVRPEGSVSTLKIQRTERGDSAVYLCASSHARLAGYQETQYFGPGTRLLVL.

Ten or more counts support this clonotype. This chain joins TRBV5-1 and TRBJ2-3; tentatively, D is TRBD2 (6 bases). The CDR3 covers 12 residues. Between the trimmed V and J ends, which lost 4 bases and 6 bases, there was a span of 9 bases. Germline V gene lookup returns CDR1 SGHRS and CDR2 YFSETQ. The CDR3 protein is CASSVGRDTQYF. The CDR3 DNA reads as TGCGCCAGCAGCGTGGGGAGGGATACGCAGTATTTT.

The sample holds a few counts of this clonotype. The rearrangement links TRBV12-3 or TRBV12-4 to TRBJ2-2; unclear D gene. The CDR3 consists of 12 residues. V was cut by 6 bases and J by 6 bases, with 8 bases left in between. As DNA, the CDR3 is TGTGCCAGCAGACGAACCGCCGGGGAGCTGTTTTTT. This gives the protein CASRRTAGELFF.

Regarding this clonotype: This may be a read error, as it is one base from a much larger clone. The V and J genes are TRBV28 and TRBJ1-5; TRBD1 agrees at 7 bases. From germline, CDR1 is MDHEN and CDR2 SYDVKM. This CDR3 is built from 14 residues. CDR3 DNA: TGTGCCAGCAGATCCGGGACAGATAATCAGCCCCAGCGTTTT. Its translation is CASRSGTDNQPQRF. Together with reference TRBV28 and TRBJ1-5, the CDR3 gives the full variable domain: DVKVTQSSRYLVKRTGEKVFLECVQDMDHENMFWYRQDPGLGLRLIYFSYDVKMKEKGDIPEGYSVSREKKERFSLILESASTNQTSMYLCASRSGTDNQPQRFGDGTRLSIL.

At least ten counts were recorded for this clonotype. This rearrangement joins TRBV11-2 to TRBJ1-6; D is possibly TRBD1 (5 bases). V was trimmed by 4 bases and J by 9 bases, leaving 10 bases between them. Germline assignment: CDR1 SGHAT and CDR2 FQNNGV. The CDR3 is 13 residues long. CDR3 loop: CASSSYRSSPLHF. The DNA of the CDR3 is TGTGCCAGCAGCTCCTACAGGAGTTCACCCCTCCACTTT.

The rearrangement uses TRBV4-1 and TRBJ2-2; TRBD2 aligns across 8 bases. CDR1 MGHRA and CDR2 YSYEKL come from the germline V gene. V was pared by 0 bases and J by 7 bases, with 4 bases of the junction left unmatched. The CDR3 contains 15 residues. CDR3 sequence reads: CASSQEGLAGGELFF. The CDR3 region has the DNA TGCGCCAGCAGCCAAGAAGGGCTAGCGGGCGGGGAGCTGTTTTTT.

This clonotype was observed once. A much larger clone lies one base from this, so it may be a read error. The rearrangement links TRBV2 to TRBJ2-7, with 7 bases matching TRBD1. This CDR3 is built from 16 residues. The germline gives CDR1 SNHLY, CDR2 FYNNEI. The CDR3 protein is CASSLDLGTEIYEQCF. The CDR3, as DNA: TGTGCCAGCAGCCTCGACTTGGGGACAGAGATATACGAGCAGTGCTTC.

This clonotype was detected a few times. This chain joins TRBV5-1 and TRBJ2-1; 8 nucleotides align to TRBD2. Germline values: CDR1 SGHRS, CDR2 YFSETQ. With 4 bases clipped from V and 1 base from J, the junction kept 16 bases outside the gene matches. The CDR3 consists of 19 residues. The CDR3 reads CASSTGTRAPSRSYNEQFF. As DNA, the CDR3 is TGCGCCAGCAGCACCGGGACTAGGGCCCCATCACGGTCCTACAATGAGCAGTTCTTC.

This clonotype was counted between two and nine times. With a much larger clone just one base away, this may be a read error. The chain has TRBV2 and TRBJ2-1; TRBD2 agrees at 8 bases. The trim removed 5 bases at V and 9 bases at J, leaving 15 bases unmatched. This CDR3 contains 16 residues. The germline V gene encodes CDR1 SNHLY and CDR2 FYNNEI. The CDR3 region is CASSPGKLADTGEQFF. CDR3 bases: TGTGCCAGCAGTCCAGGGAAACTAGCGGACACGGGTGAGCAGTTCTTC.

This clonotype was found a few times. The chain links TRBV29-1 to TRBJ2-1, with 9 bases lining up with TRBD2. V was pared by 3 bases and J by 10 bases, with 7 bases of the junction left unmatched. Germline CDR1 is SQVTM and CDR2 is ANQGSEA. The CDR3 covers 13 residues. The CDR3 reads CSVDLAGMGEQFF. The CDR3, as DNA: TGCAGCGTTGACCTAGCGGGGATGGGCGAGCAGTTCTTC.

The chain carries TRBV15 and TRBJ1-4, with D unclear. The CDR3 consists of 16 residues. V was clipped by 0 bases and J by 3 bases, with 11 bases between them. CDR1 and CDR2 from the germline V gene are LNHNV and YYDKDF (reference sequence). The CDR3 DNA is TGTGCCACCAGCAGAGATTATGGGAGTTCTAATGAAAAACTGTTTTTT. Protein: CATSRDYGSSNEKLFF. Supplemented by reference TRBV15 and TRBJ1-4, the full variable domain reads DAMVIQNPRYQVTQFGKPVTLSCSQTLNHNVMYWYQQKSSQAPKLLFHYYDKDFNNEADTPDNFQSRRPNTSFCFLDIRSPGLGDTAMYLCATSRDYGSSNEKLFFGSGTQLSVL.

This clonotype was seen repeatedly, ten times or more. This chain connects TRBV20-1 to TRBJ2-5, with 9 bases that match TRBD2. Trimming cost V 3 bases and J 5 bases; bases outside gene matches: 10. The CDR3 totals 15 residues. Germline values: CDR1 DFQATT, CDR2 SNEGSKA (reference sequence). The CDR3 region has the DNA TGCAGTGCTAGTCGGCGGGAGGGCCTCCGGGAGACCCAGTACTTC. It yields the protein CSASRREGLRETQYF.

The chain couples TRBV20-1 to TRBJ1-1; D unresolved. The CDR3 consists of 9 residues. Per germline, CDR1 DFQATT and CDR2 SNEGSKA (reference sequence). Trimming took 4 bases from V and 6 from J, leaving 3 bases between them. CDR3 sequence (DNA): TGCAGTGCTATGCCTGAAGCTTTCTTT. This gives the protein CSAMPEAFF.

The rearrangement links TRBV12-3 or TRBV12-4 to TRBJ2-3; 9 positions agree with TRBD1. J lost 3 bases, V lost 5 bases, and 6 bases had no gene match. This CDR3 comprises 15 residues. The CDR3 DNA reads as TGTGCCAGCAGTCGACAGGGGGGGAGAACAGATACGCAGTATTTT. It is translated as CASSRQGGRTDTQYF.

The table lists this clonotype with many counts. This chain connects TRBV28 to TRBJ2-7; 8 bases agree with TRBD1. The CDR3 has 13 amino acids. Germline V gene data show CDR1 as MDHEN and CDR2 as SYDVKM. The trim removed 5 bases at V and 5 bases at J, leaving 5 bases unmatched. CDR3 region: CASSTQDRDEQYF. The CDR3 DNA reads TGTGCCAGCAGTACCCAGGACAGGGACGAGCAGTACTTC.

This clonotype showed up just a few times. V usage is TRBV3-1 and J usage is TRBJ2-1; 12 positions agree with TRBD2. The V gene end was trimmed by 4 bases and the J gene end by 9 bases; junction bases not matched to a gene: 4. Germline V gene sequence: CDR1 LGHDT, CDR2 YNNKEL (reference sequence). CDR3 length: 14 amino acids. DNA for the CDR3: TGTGCCAGCAGCCCCGGACTAGCGGGAATTGAGCAGTTCTTC. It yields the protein CASSPGLAGIEQFF.

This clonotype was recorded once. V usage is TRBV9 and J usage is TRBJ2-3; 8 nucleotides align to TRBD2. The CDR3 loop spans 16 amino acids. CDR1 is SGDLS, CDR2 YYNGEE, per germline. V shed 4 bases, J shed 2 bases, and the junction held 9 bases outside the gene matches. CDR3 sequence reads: CASSPGTRGATDTQYF. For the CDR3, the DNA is TGTGCCAGCAGCCCGGGGACTAGGGGGGCCACAGATACGCAGTATTTT.

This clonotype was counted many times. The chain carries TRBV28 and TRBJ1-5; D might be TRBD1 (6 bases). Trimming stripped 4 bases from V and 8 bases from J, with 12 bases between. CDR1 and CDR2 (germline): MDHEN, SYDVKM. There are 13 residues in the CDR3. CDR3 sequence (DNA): TGTGCCAGCAGTTCAGGGGTAGGTAAGCCCCAGCATTTT. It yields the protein CASSSGVGKPQHF. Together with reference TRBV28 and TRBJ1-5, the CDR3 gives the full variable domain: DVKVTQSSRYLVKRTGEKVFLECVQDMDHENMFWYRQDPGLGLRLIYFSYDVKMKEKGDIPEGYSVSREKKERFSLILESASTNQTSMYLCASSSGVGKPQHFGDGTRLSIL.

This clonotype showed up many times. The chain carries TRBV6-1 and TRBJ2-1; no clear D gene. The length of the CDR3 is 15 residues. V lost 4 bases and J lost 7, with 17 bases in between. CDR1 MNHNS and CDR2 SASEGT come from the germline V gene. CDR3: CASSVQQRVGNEQFF. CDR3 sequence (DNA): TGTGCCAGCAGTGTACAACAACGGGTGGGGAATGAGCAGTTCTTC.

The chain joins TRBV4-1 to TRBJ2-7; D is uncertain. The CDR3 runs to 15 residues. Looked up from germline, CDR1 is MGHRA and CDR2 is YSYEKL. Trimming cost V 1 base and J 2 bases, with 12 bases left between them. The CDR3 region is CASSQVTGPPYEQYF. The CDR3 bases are TGCGCCAGCAGCCAAGTTACCGGGCCTCCCTACGAGCAGTACTTC.